One and the same sample provided the 14 T cell receptor beta chains below, sequenced in a study of T cell responses to AZD1222 COVID-19 vaccine. The protocol was immunoSEQ multiplex PCR, while the TCRdb copy is restricted to in-frame clones and leaves out a portion. The sample carries roughly 110,000 clones, 85% to 90% recorded once. Here the sequenced sample was peripheral blood, taken on day 0 of AZD1222 vaccination. All receptors derive from an adult in good health.

The genes are TRBV5-1 and TRBJ1-6; TRBD1 matches 11 bases. Germline V gene sequence: CDR1 SGHRS, CDR2 YFSETQ. Trimming cost V 4 bases and J 5 bases; bases outside gene matches: 2. There are 15 residues in the CDR3. The CDR3: CASSPGQGDNSPLHF. Written as DNA, the CDR3 is TGCGCCAGCAGCCCGGGACAGGGGGATAATTCACCCCTCCACTTT.

The gene calls are TRBV18 and TRBJ1-6; D is unclear. Germline-derived CDR1 and CDR2 are KGHSH and LQKENI. V was cut by 0 bases and J by 3 bases, with 3 bases left in between. The CDR3 runs 14 residues. CDR3 loop: CASSPPLYNSPLHF. CDR3 DNA sequence: TGTGCCAGCTCACCACCCCTCTATAATTCACCCCTCCACTTT. The complete variable domain, with remaining parts taken from reference TRBV18 and TRBJ1-6, reads NAGVMQNPRHLVRRRGQEARLRCSPMKGHSHVYWYRQLPEEGLKFMVYLQKENIIDESGMPKERFSAEFPKEGPSILRIQQVVRGDSAAYFCASSPPLYNSPLHFGNGTRLTVT.

V is TRBV5-5 and J is TRBJ2-3, with a weak D call TRBD2 (5 bases). Germline values: CDR1 SGHKS, CDR2 YYEKEE (reference sequence). The length of the CDR3 is 15 residues. The V end was cut by 4 bases, the J end by 5 bases, with 17 bases between. The DNA for the CDR3 is TGTGCCAGCAGCCCCGGACCCCTACGGGGAGATACGCAGTATTTT. This encodes CASSPGPLRGDTQYF. Complete variable domain (other parts from reference TRBV5-5 and TRBJ2-3): DAGVTQSPTHLIKTRGQQVTLRCSPISGHKSVSWYQQVLGQGPQFIFQYYEKEERGRGNFPDRFSARQFPNYSSELNVNALLLGDSALYLCASSPGPLRGDTQYFGPGTRLTVL.

V usage is TRBV27 and J usage is TRBJ2-2; TRBD1 might be the D (5 bases). Germline V gene lookup returns CDR1 MNHEY and CDR2 SMNVEV (reference sequence). Trimming shortened V by 4 bases and J by 2 bases, and 11 bases separated the two germline ends. This CDR3 comprises 15 residues. The CDR3 protein is CASSWRQGNTGELFF. The CDR3 DNA is TGTGCCAGCAGTTGGCGGCAGGGAAACACCGGGGAGCTGTTTTTT.

This clone appeared a single time. This chain uses TRBV4-1 with TRBJ2-1; 12 bases are a match to TRBD2. This CDR3 is built from 20 residues. Unmatched junction bases numbered 15, after V lost 4 bases and J lost 2 bases. Germline V gene lookup returns CDR1 MGHRA and CDR2 YSYEKL. CDR3 nucleotide sequence: TGCGCCAGCAGCCCATTCGACCCTAACCTAGCGGGAGGGCCCTACAATGAGCAGTTCTTC. Translating it yields CASSPFDPNLAGGPYNEQFF.

The J gene is TRBJ2-1, the V gene TRBV18; 14 bases agree with TRBD2. CDR1 is KGHSH and CDR2 is LQKENI in the germline V gene. J lost 7 bases, V lost 3 bases, and 5 bases had no gene match. The CDR3 covers 16 residues. The CDR3 sequence is CASSPRLAGGVNEQFF. In DNA, the CDR3 is TGTGCCAGCTCACCCCGACTAGCGGGAGGGGTTAATGAGCAGTTCTTC.

Comment on this clone: Distinct nucleotide sequences in the sample also encode this CDR3. The chain has TRBV28 and TRBJ1-2; D unresolved. V dropped 2 bases and J dropped 4 bases, with 5 bases sitting between them. Germline V gives CDR1 MDHEN, CDR2 SYDVKM. The CDR3 is 12 amino acids. CDR3 bases: TGTGCCAGCAGTTTAAAGGGCTATGGCTACACCTTC. Its translation is CASSLKGYGYTF.

The chain combines TRBV30 with TRBJ2-5; D might be TRBD2 (5 bases). Trimming took off 2 bases at V and 0 bases at J, with 7 bases between the two ends. This CDR3 has 13 amino acids. Germline loops: CDR1 GTSNPN, CDR2 SVGIG (reference sequence). Here the CDR3 reads CAWSRGHQETQYF. CDR3 DNA: TGTGCCTGGAGTCGGGGTCACCAAGAGACCCAGTACTTC. Combining the CDR3 with reference TRBV30 and TRBJ2-5 gives the whole variable domain SQTIHQWPATLVQPVGSPLSLECTVEGTSNPNLYWYRQAAGRGLQLLFYSVGIGQISSEVPQNLSASRPQDRQFILSSKKLLLSDSGFYLCAWSRGHQETQYFGPGTRLLVL.

This rearrangement joins TRBV4-2 to TRBJ2-5, with D possibly TRBD2 on 5 matching bases. From germline, CDR1 is LGHNA and CDR2 YNFKEQ. This CDR3 contains 15 residues. Trimming stripped 4 bases from V and 5 bases from J, with 17 bases between. The CDR3, as DNA: TGTGCCAGCAGCCTCCAACCTACCGAGCGGGAGACCCAGTACTTC. Translating it yields CASSLQPTERETQYF.

This chain connects TRBV24-1 to TRBJ2-2, with 16 bases aligning to TRBD2. The CDR3 has 21 amino acids. Germline-derived CDR1 and CDR2 are KGHDR and SFDVKD. Trimming at V came to 2 bases and at J to 7 bases, leaving 15 bases not matched to a gene. CDR3 region: CATSDSGTSGGGWPTGGELFF. The CDR3 nucleotides read TGTGCCACCAGTGATTCCGGGACTAGCGGGGGGGGATGGCCGACGGGCGGGGAGCTGTTTTTT.

This clone was picked up a small number of times. The chain recombines TRBV19 with TRBJ2-2; 12 nucleotides line up with TRBD1. With V trimmed by 5 bases and J by 2 bases, 18 bases remained unmatched. CDR1 and CDR2 (germline): LNHDA, SQIVND (reference sequence). CDR3 length: 21 residues. The CDR3 is CASSPGDRGRGFRKNTGELFF. The DNA of the CDR3 is TGTGCCAGTAGTCCCGGGGACAGGGGGCGAGGTTTCCGAAAAAACACCGGGGAGCTGTTTTTT.

V gene TRBV6-5 combines with J gene TRBJ1-2; possibly TRBD1 for D (6 bases). V dropped 0 bases and J dropped 4 bases, with 15 bases sitting between them. CDR1 MNHEY and CDR2 SVGAGI come from the germline V gene. The CDR3 consists of 16 residues. The CDR3 sequence: CASSYSTKRGSYGYTF. The DNA for the CDR3 is TGTGCCAGCAGTTACTCGACCAAAAGGGGGAGCTATGGCTACACCTTC.

The V call is TRBV19, the J call TRBJ2-5; possible D gene TRBD2, 6 bases. From germline, CDR1 is LNHDA and CDR2 SQIVND (reference sequence). The ends were cut back, 6 bases at V and 0 bases at J, with 11 bases in the middle. The CDR3 loop spans 14 amino acids. The CDR3 region is CASSPPSDQETQYF. The CDR3 DNA reads as TGTGCCAGTAGCCCCCCTAGCGACCAAGAGACCCAGTACTTC.

The rearrangement uses TRBV3-1 (or the pseudogene TRBV3-2) and TRBJ2-7; perhaps TRBD2 as D (5 bases). Germline assignment: CDR1 LGHDT and CDR2 YNNKEL (reference sequence). This CDR3 has 11 residues. V gave up 6 bases and J gave up 7 bases, with 10 bases separating them. CDR3 coding DNA: TGTGCCAGCAGTCAACGGGGAGAGCAGTACTTC. This sequence encodes CASSQRGEQYF.